Given below is one TCR beta chain in context. Its cognate antigen is unknown. Profiled with immunoSEQ multiplex PCR; TCRdb holds only in-frame clones, not every one. In the table there are 550,000 to 800,000 clones, 80% to 95% of which are singletons. The data derive from a study of shared clonotypes between healthy human individuals. Healthy adults negative for HIV, lacking recent acute infections or vaccinations, served as donors. In CD8 memory, CD45RO+ cells were put together with CCR7-negative CD45RA+ TemRA cells. General study results and limits: Represented diversity (both genetic and exposure-history) was limited by the small number of donors. What rarefaction showed was incomplete sorted-subset sequencing despite large depth.

The V gene lost 2 bases and the J gene lost 1 base, with 14 bases spanning the gap. Germline V CDR1 and CDR2: MDHEN, SYDVKM. The CDR3 extends over 16 amino acids. The rearrangement uses TRBV28 and TRBJ1-2; no firm D call. The receptor comes from a man in his late teens or twenties in good health. Some clones in this sample may be carry-over from other donors' samples. The material sequenced was memory CD8+ T cells from PBMCs. Described subset: CD45RO+ cells pooled with CCR7-negative TemRA cells. The CDR3 DNA follows: TGTGCCAGCAGTTTAAGGTTCAGGAGGAATAACTATGGCTACACCTTC. Amino acid sequence: CASSLRFRRNNYGYTF.